Listed below are T cell receptor beta chains from one sample, sequenced in a study of blood T cell repertoires in COVID-19. The assay was immunoSEQ multiplex PCR, and TCRdb's table has in-frame clones only and misses some. This sample has roughly 380,000 clones; less than 90% occur once, and the top ten carry 2.5% to 3%. Sequencing was done on a sample of PBMCs or T cells enriched from blood (not recorded which). These receptors originate from a woman between 25 and 40 years old who had recovered from COVID-19. CDR3s include the opening cysteine and the closing phenylalanine or tryptophan. The D gene is left open where the match is weak. Expanded clones are given a class, and other clones once, few, many or no size at all.

TGTGCCAGCTCGCCATCGACAGGGGGAGGCTATAATTCACCCCTCCACTTT,CASSPSTGGGYNSPLHF,TRBJ1-6,NA,TRBV18,TRBD1
TGTGCCAGCAGCCATGACAGGAACACTGAAGCTTTCTTT,CASSHDRNTEAFF,TRBJ1-1,few,TRBV7-3,NA
TGTGCCACCCACTCAAGACCCGACAGGGGGAAGGTTTTAGCTTTCTTT,CATHSRPDRGKVLAFF,TRBJ1-1,NA,TRBV18,TRBD1
TGTGCCAGCAGGATCCACTCGGGGGTGAACACTGAAGCTTTCTTT,CASRIHSGVNTEAFF,TRBJ1-1,NA,TRBV13,NA
TGCGCCAGCAGCTTGGCCCAGGTGGTAGAGACCCAGTACTTC,CASSLAQVVETQYF,TRBJ2-5,NA,TRBV5-1,NA
TGCGCCAGCAGCTTTGGGACTAGCGGACAAGAGACCCAGTACTTC,CASSFGTSGQETQYF,TRBJ2-5,NA,TRBV5-1,TRBD2
TGTGCCAGCAGAAGTTTACAGGGTTCAGGTTTTCAGCCCCAGCATTTT,CASRSLQGSGFQPQHF,TRBJ1-5,NA,TRBV2,NA
TGTGCCAGCTCACCACCAGGACGGGACAGGGGAACCGGAAACACCATATATTTT,CASSPPGRDRGTGNTIYF,TRBJ1-3,NA,TRBV18,TRBD1
TGCGCCAGCAGCCGTGACAGGGCCTCCTACAATGAGCAGTTCTTC,CASSRDRASYNEQFF,TRBJ2-1,once,TRBV4-1,TRBD1
TGTGCCAGCAGCCCCCAAGCGACAGGGACCCCTCATGAGCAGTTCTTC,CASSPQATGTPHEQFF,TRBJ2-1,few,TRBV9,TRBD1
TGTGCCAGCAGTTACTTGGAGGACAGCAGCACAGATACGCAGTATTTT,CASSYLEDSSTDTQYF,TRBJ2-3,NA,TRBV6-5,NA
TGTGCCAGCAGCTTAACGACAGACTATGGCTACACCTTC,CASSLTTDYGYTF,TRBJ1-2,few,TRBV5-4,NA
TGTGCCAGCAGTCCGGGGACAGGAATTGGCGAGCAGTTCTTC,CASSPGTGIGEQFF,TRBJ2-1,NA,TRBV27,TRBD1
TGTGCCAGCCGTAGGGGGGGTGGAGGGTATGGCTACACCTTC,CASRRGGGGYGYTF,TRBJ1-2,few,TRBV28,NA
TGTGCCAGCAGTCGGGACAGGCGATCACCCCTCCACTTT,CASSRDRRSPLHF,TRBJ1-6,once,TRBV28,TRBD1
TGCGCCAGCAGCTTGGGGGAAGTGACACAGGGCTACGAGCAGTACTTC,CASSLGEVTQGYEQYF,TRBJ2-7,NA,TRBV5-1,NA
TGCGCCAGCAGCCAAAACCAAAACCCGGGCGGGGAGCTGTTTTTT,CASSQNQNPGGELFF,TRBJ2-2,NA,TRBV4-1,NA
TGTGCCAGCAGTCTTACCGGAGCAAATAATTCACCCCTCCACTTT,CASSLTGANNSPLHF,TRBJ1-6,NA,TRBV6-5,NA
TGCGCCAGCAGCCAAACCGGACAGGCCTACTACACCTTC,CASSQTGQAYYTF,TRBJ1-2,NA,TRBV4-1,TRBD1
TGTGCCAGCAGGGCTATGACTAGCGGCACCTACGAGCAGTACTTC,CASRAMTSGTYEQYF,TRBJ2-7,NA,TRBV2,TRBD2
TGTGCCAGCAGCCAAGATTGGGCTAGCGGGAGGGGCGAGCAGTACTTC,CASSQDWASGRGEQYF,TRBJ2-7,few,TRBV3-1/TRBV3-2,TRBD2
TGTGCCAGCAGTCTCAGGACAGGACTAAACTCTGGGGCCAACGTCCTGACTTTC,CASSLRTGLNSGANVLTF,TRBJ2-6,few,TRBV27,NA
TGTGCCAGCAGCTGGGAAACAGGGGGCCACGACTATGGCTACACCTTC,CASSWETGGHDYGYTF,TRBJ1-2,NA,TRBV5-6,TRBD1
TGTGCCAGCAGTTACGCAGTGGACAGGGCCTACGAGCAGTACTTC,CASSYAVDRAYEQYF,TRBJ2-7,once,TRBV6-5,TRBD1
TGCGCCAGCAGCCAGGCCGCTAGCGGGAGCTTCGAGCAGTACTTC,CASSQAASGSFEQYF,TRBJ2-7,NA,TRBV4-1,TRBD2
TGTGCCAGCAGCTTAGGGGCGCCCGTCAATGAGCAGTTCTTC,CASSLGAPVNEQFF,TRBJ2-1,NA,TRBV7-9,NA
TGTGCCAGCAGCCTTGCGGAGGGTGCACAGCCCCAGCATTTT,CASSLAEGAQPQHF,TRBJ1-5,NA,TRBV7-6,NA
TGTGCCAGCAGCTCACAGGGATCTGGAAACACCATATATTTT,CASSSQGSGNTIYF,TRBJ1-3,NA,TRBV28,NA
TGCAGCGCTGAAGGACAGGCCTATGAAGCTTTCTTT,CSAEGQAYEAFF,TRBJ1-1,NA,TRBV29-1,TRBD1
TGTGCCAGCAGCCGGCGGACAGGGGAGTATGGCTACACCTTC,CASSRRTGEYGYTF,TRBJ1-2,NA,TRBV6-5,TRBD1
TGTGCCAGCGGCGGGAAGGAGACCCAGTACTTC,CASGGKETQYF,TRBJ2-5,NA,TRBV11-2,NA
TGTGCCAGCTCAACCCTCGGCGGGAGAAATACCGGGGAGCTGTTTTTT,CASSTLGGRNTGELFF,TRBJ2-2,NA,TRBV18,TRBD2
TGTGCCAGCAGCCAACGGACAGGTCTTTCCTACGAGCAGTACTTC,CASSQRTGLSYEQYF,TRBJ2-7,NA,TRBV4-2,TRBD1
TGTGCCAGCAGTCCTCCGACAGGGGAGGGTTCCAGGGAAGCTTTCTTT,CASSPPTGEGSREAFF,TRBJ1-1,NA,TRBV27,TRBD1
TGTGCCAGCAGCTTGTGGAATCTGGGGCTTAATTCACCCCTCCACTTT,CASSLWNLGLNSPLHF,TRBJ1-6,NA,TRBV5-6,NA
TGTGCCAGCGGGTTAGCTCTGAACGAGCAGTACTTC,CASGLALNEQYF,TRBJ2-7,NA,TRBV6-5,NA
TGTGCCAGCTCACCCCGGAGTCTAGGATCACAGGGGGCGTCCGGGGAGCTGTTTTTT,CASSPRSLGSQGASGELFF,TRBJ2-2,once,TRBV18,TRBD1